The next 5 T cell receptor beta chains were all read from a single sample in a study of control samples from healthy donors and cancer patients. TCRdb's copy holds only in-frame clones and misses some; the assay was immunoSEQ multiplex PCR. This sample yields some 250,000 clones, of which almost 85% are seen a single time; about an eighth belongs to the top ten. Sequenced sample: PBMCs. The receptor source for this set is a woman aged 55-75 years with lung cancer.

The table lists this clone with a few counts. The chain has TRBV6-6 and TRBJ2-7, with D maybe TRBD2 (6 bases). The CDR3 consists of 15 residues. Germline V gives CDR1 MNHNY, CDR2 SVGAGI (reference sequence). The germline V and J ends were trimmed by 2 bases and 0 bases, with 11 bases remaining between them. CDR3 sequence reads: CASSYPGTVSYEQYF. The CDR3 coding sequence is TGTGCCAGCAGTTACCCGGGGACTGTCTCCTACGAGCAGTACTTC.

The chain employs TRBV11-2 and TRBJ2-7, with D perhaps TRBD1 (5 bases). The CDR3 covers 14 residues. V was pared by 4 bases and J by 5 bases, with 15 bases between. From germline, CDR1 is SGHAT and CDR2 FQNNGV. The CDR3 here is CASSSPRGSNEQYF. CDR3 sequence (DNA): TGTGCCAGCAGCTCCCCAAGGGGATCCAACGAGCAGTACTTC.

This clone has only a few counts. The sample carries other DNA sequences with the same CDR3. This chain links TRBV5-1 with TRBJ1-2; D not resolved. Deletions cut 0 bases from V and 8 bases from J, with 11 bases between. The germline CDR1 and CDR2 sequences are SGHRS and YFSETQ. The CDR3 runs 13 residues. The CDR3, as DNA: TGCGCCAGCAGCTTGGGGGAGCGTGGGGGCTACACCTTC. Amino acids: CASSLGERGGYTF. Variable domain in full (rest from reference TRBV5-1 and TRBJ1-2): KAGVTQTPRYLIKTRGQQVTLSCSPISGHRSVSWYQQTPGQGLQFLFEYFSETQRNKGNFPGRFSGRQFSNSRSEMNVSTLELGDSALYLCASSLGERGGYTFGSGTRLTVV.

This chain uses TRBV7-9 with TRBJ2-2, with TRBD2 identical over 10 bases. Germline V gives CDR1 SEHNR, CDR2 FQNEAQ (reference sequence). Trimming took 1 base from V and 1 from J; bases not matched to a gene: 0. CDR3 length: 16 amino acids. The CDR3 loop reads CASSLGLAGNTGELFF. DNA for the CDR3: TGTGCCAGCAGCTTAGGACTAGCGGGGAACACCGGGGAGCTGTTTTTT. The complete variable domain, with remaining parts taken from reference TRBV7-9 and TRBJ2-2, reads DTGVSQNPRHKITKRGQNVTFRCDPISEHNRLYWYRQTLGQGPEFLTYFQNEAQLEKSRLLSDRFSAERPKGSFSTLEIQRTEQGDSAMYLCASSLGLAGNTGELFFGEGSRLTVL.

This chain links TRBV2 with TRBJ2-5; 11 bases agree with TRBD2. The CDR3 spans 17 residues. V shed 7 bases and J 2 bases; nucleotides not matched to a gene: 12. The germline V gene has CDR1 SNHLY and CDR2 FYNNEI. The CDR3 DNA follows: TGTGCCAGCAAGGAAGGGAGGACTAGCGGGCAACAAGAGACCCAGTACTTC. It yields the protein CASKEGRTSGQQETQYF.